The 26 T cell receptor beta chains listed next were all sequenced from one sample in a study of T cell responses to AZD1222 COVID-19 vaccine. Sequenced by immunoSEQ multiplex PCR; TCRdb stores in-frame clones only, minus some. The table has some 100,000 clones, about 86% seen once. The sequences come from peripheral blood, collected 28 days after the second AZD1222 dose. The receptor set was obtained from an adult who received the AZD1222 COVID-19 vaccine.

The genes are TRBV5-6 and TRBJ2-7, with 8 bases that match TRBD2. This CDR3 is built from 13 residues. With V trimmed by 0 bases and J by 5 bases, 1 base remained unmatched. CDR1 and CDR2 (germline): SGHDT, YYEEEE. CDR3 protein: CASSLAGGDEQYF. The CDR3 DNA is TGTGCCAGCAGCTTGGCCGGGGGGGACGAGCAGTACTTC.

This rearrangement joins TRBV5-1 to TRBJ2-3, with TRBD1 as a possible D gene (7 bases). CDR3 length: 17 amino acids. V was shortened by 10 bases and J by 1 base, with 25 bases between the two germline ends. Per germline, CDR1 SGHRS and CDR2 YFSETQ. This CDR3 reads CAVLQGCRRVGTDTQYF. The CDR3 nucleotides are TGCGCCGTCTTACAGGGGTGCCGGAGGGTGGGCACAGATACGCAGTATTTT.

The count of this clone is one. Here the CDR3 reads CAWSAGSLSYEQYF. In nucleotides, the CDR3 is TGTGCCTGGAGTGCTGGGTCCCTTTCCTACGAGCAGTACTTC. The chain employs TRBV30 and TRBJ2-7; D gene ambiguous. The CDR3 contains 14 residues. V shed 1 base and J shed 1 base, with 11 bases lying between them. Germline assignment: CDR1 GTSNPN and CDR2 SVGIG (reference sequence).

V is TRBV3-1 (or the pseudogene TRBV3-2) and J is TRBJ1-2, with D uncertain. The CDR3 consists of 15 residues. Looked up from germline, CDR1 is LGHDT and CDR2 is YNNKEL (reference sequence). V lost 2 bases and J lost 8, with 18 bases in between. The CDR3 region is CASSQTSTRNQGYTF. The CDR3 nucleotides are TGTGCCAGCAGCCAAACGTCCACCCGCAACCAAGGCTACACCTTC.

The V gene is TRBV11-3, the J gene TRBJ2-7, with D perhaps matching TRBD1 (6 bases). This CDR3 comprises 13 residues. CDR1 is SGHNT, CDR2 YENEEA, per germline. V was cut by 8 bases and J by 0 bases, with 11 bases left in between. The CDR3 loop is CASVTGSSYEQYF. For the CDR3, the DNA is TGTGCCAGCGTTACAGGGAGCTCCTACGAGCAGTACTTC.

The genes are TRBV7-2 and TRBJ2-4, with D uncertain. The CDR3 has 15 amino acids. The V and J ends lost 1 base and 2 bases respectively, with 9 bases between them. In germline, CDR1 is SGHTA, CDR2 FQGNSA. The CDR3 DNA is TGTGCCAGCAGCTTAGAAGGGCTCCCCAAAAACATTCAGTACTTC. This sequence encodes CASSLEGLPKNIQYF.

J is TRBJ2-1 and V is TRBV6-1, with D uncertain. From germline, CDR1 is MNHNS and CDR2 SASEGT. The CDR3 is 15 amino acids. V shed 3 bases and J shed 0 bases, with 9 bases lying between them. This CDR3 is CASSEDLSSYNEQFF. CDR3 in DNA: TGTGCCAGCAGTGAGGATCTGAGCTCCTACAATGAGCAGTTCTTC.

The chain uses TRBV18 and TRBJ1-3, with 9 bases aligning to TRBD1. V lost 4 bases and J lost 0; bases outside the gene matches: 4. This CDR3 contains 16 residues. Germline V gene data show CDR1 as KGHSH and CDR2 as LQKENI. The CDR3 reads CASSLDRGFSGNTIYF. The CDR3 DNA reads TGTGCCAGCTCACTGGACAGGGGATTCTCTGGAAACACCATATATTTT.

J is TRBJ2-5 and V is TRBV28, with D possibly matching TRBD1 (5 bases). The length of the CDR3 is 13 residues. CDR1 and CDR2 from the germline V gene are MDHEN and SYDVKM. Deletions cut 2 bases from V and 5 bases from J, with 9 bases between. The CDR3 here is CASSLTRVETQYF. The CDR3 coding sequence is TGTGCCAGCAGTTTAACCAGGGTTGAGACCCAGTACTTC.

This clone showed up just once. CDR3 nucleotides: TGTGCCAGTAGTATCGTTTTCAATTCACCCCTCCACTTT. This codes for CASSIVFNSPLHF. The V gene is TRBV19, the J gene TRBJ1-6; D gene ambiguous. In germline, CDR1 is LNHDA, CDR2 SQIVND (reference sequence). CDR3 length: 13 residues. V was trimmed by 3 bases and J by 7 bases, leaving 7 bases between them.

This chain links TRBV11-3 with TRBJ1-2, with no clear D. Germline V CDR1 and CDR2: SGHNT, YENEEA. This CDR3 region has 13 residues. V lost 2 bases and J lost 8, with 12 bases in between. The CDR3 region has the DNA TGTGCCAGCAGCTTAACTTCGGGCCTCGGCTACACCTTC. It is translated as CASSLTSGLGYTF.

CDR3 nucleotides: TGTGCCACCAGCAGAGAAGACAGGTCTAGGGGCTACACCTTC. The encoded protein is CATSREDRSRGYTF. This sequence joins TRBV15 and TRBJ1-2; the D gene is possibly TRBD1 (6 bases). With 0 bases removed from V and 8 bases from J, the gap between germline ends came to 13 bases. Germline values: CDR1 LNHNV, CDR2 YYDKDF (reference sequence). The CDR3 extends over 14 amino acids.

The chain couples TRBV20-1 to TRBJ1-3; D gene ambiguous. Trimming removed 3 bases at V and 2 bases at J, with 11 bases between. This CDR3 region has 14 residues. CDR1 is DFQATT, CDR2 SNEGSKA, per germline (reference sequence). The CDR3 region is CSASGSYTGNTIYF. CDR3 DNA: TGCAGTGCTAGTGGCAGTTATACTGGAAACACCATATATTTT.

The rearrangement links TRBV7-6 to TRBJ1-1; tentatively, D is TRBD1 (5 bases). The CDR3 consists of 17 residues. The V end was cut by 0 bases, the J end by 1 base, with 15 bases between. Per the germline V gene, CDR1 is SGHVS and CDR2 is FNYEAQ. The CDR3 reads CASSLAQVTTGNTEAFF. The CDR3, as DNA: TGTGCCAGCAGCTTAGCTCAAGTAACCACAGGGAACACTGAAGCTTTCTTT.

This clone has just a few counts. The chain has TRBV6-2 or TRBV6-3 and TRBJ2-7, with a possible D match to TRBD1 (6 bases). Per germline, CDR1 MNHEY and CDR2 SVGEGT. Trimming cost V 5 bases and J 9 bases, with 14 bases left between them. The CDR3 extends over 12 amino acids. The CDR3 loop is CASSTRTELQYF. For the CDR3, the DNA is TGTGCCAGCAGTACTAGGACAGAGCTGCAGTACTTC.

This clone was seen once. The gene calls are TRBV7-3 and TRBJ2-5; no firm D call. Per the germline V gene, CDR1 is SGHTA and CDR2 is FQGTGA. The CDR3 is 16 amino acids. Trimming took off 5 bases at V and 1 base at J, with 17 bases between the two ends. As DNA, the CDR3 is TGTGCCAGCAGCCTATACCCGACGGTTATCCAAGAGACCCAGTACTTC. Translation gives CASSLYPTVIQETQYF.

This chain links TRBV6-2 or TRBV6-3 with TRBJ1-5, with D possibly matching TRBD1 (5 bases). Trimming stripped 0 bases from V and 0 bases from J, with 9 bases between. CDR1 is MNHEY and CDR2 is SVGEGT in the germline V gene. The CDR3 length is 16 residues. DNA of the CDR3: TGTGCCAGCAGTTACTCGGGAGGGGATAGCAATCAGCCCCAGCATTTT. Translation: CASSYSGGDSNQPQHF.

The CDR3 spells CASSERTGGDTEAFF. The CDR3 region has the DNA TGTGCCAGCAGTGAGCGGACAGGCGGGGACACTGAAGCTTTCTTT. The rearrangement uses TRBV2 and TRBJ1-1; 7 bases are a match to TRBD1. The CDR3 contains 15 residues. J gave up 3 bases and V 3 bases, and 7 bases lay outside the gene matches. Germline V gene sequence: CDR1 SNHLY, CDR2 FYNNEI.

The gene calls are TRBV6-5 and TRBJ1-1; possibly TRBD1 for D (6 bases). V lost 9 bases to trimming and J lost 10 bases, with 18 bases between them. CDR1 and CDR2 from the germline V gene are MNHEY and SVGAGI. The CDR3 consists of 12 residues. The chain's CDR3 is CASRGSGGRAFF. CDR3 sequence (DNA): TGTGCCAGTCGGGGGTCGGGGGGGCGAGCTTTCTTT.

The chain is built from TRBV7-2 and TRBJ2-1; 7 nucleotides match TRBD1. Germline CDR1 and CDR2: SGHTA and FQGNSA. The CDR3 consists of 14 residues. V shed 5 bases, J shed 9 bases, and the junction held 10 bases outside the gene matches. The DNA for the CDR3 is TGTGCCAGCAGCCGTCAACAGGGGTTGGTTGAGCAGTTCTTC. Translating gives CASSRQQGLVEQFF. The variable domain in full, completed from reference TRBV7-2 and TRBJ2-1, reads GAGVSQSPSNKVTEKGKDVELRCDPISGHTALYWYRQSLGQGLEFLIYFQGNSAPDKSGLPSDRFSAERTGGSVSTLTIQRTQQEDSAVYLCASSRQQGLVEQFFGPGTRLTVL.

This chain joins TRBV18 and TRBJ1-5; unclear D gene. CDR3 length equals 16 residues. The V gene's germline CDR1 is KGHSH and CDR2 LQKENI. V lost 2 bases and J 2 bases, leaving 13 bases between the germline ends. The chain's CDR3 is CASSPDEARGNQPQHF. The DNA for the CDR3 is TGTGCCAGCTCACCAGACGAGGCTCGAGGCAATCAGCCCCAGCATTTT. The full variable domain, its missing parts supplied by reference TRBV18 and TRBJ1-5, is NAGVMQNPRHLVRRRGQEARLRCSPMKGHSHVYWYRQLPEEGLKFMVYLQKENIIDESGMPKERFSAEFPKEGPSILRIQQVVRGDSAAYFCASSPDEARGNQPQHFGDGTRLSIL.

This chain joins TRBV11-2 and TRBJ1-2, with D possibly matching TRBD1 (5 bases). There are 19 residues in the CDR3. Germline V gene data show CDR1 as SGHAT and CDR2 as FQNNGV. With 1 base removed from V and 0 bases from J, the gap between germline ends came to 21 bases. For the CDR3, the DNA is TGTGCCAGCAGCTTAGGGTACCTCGGGGCGAAAAAAACTAACTATGGCTACACCTTC. This translates into CASSLGYLGAKKTNYGYTF.

The V and J genes are TRBV24-1 and TRBJ2-7; D is unclear. This CDR3 is 11 amino acids long. Trimming took off 1 base at V and 6 bases at J, with 3 bases between the two ends. Germline V gene lookup returns CDR1 KGHDR and CDR2 SFDVKD. The CDR3 loop reads CATSDFREQYF. In nucleotides, the CDR3 is TGTGCCACCAGTGATTTCCGCGAGCAGTACTTC.

The chain employs TRBV19 and TRBJ2-1; D possibly corresponds to TRBD2 (5 bases). The germline V gene encodes CDR1 LNHDA and CDR2 SQIVND (reference sequence). V lost 2 bases and J 6 bases, leaving 8 bases between the germline ends. This CDR3 contains 13 residues. The DNA for the CDR3 is TGTGCCAGTAGTATAAACAGCGGCAATGAGCAGTTCTTC. Amino acids: CASSINSGNEQFF.

This clone was recorded only once. The chain uses TRBV18 and TRBJ1-3; D is perhaps TRBD1 (6 bases). Germline V gene sequence: CDR1 KGHSH, CDR2 LQKENI. This CDR3 has 14 residues. The V end lost 3 bases, the J end lost 7 bases, and 13 bases lay between the germline ends. The CDR3 nucleotides read TGTGCCAGCTCACCCGACCTCCAGGGGAACACCATATATTTT. As protein: CASSPDLQGNTIYF.

The rearrangement links TRBV18 to TRBJ1-6, with D possibly TRBD1 on 6 matching bases. CDR3 size: 15 residues. V gave up 3 bases and J gave up 6 bases, with 12 bases separating them. The germline V gene encodes CDR1 KGHSH and CDR2 LQKENI. CDR3 in DNA: TGTGCCAGCTCACCTCGTTCGGACAGTAATTCACCCCTCCACTTT. Protein product: CASSPRSDSNSPLHF. Drawing the rest from reference TRBV18 and TRBJ1-6, the complete variable domain is NAGVMQNPRHLVRRRGQEARLRCSPMKGHSHVYWYRQLPEEGLKFMVYLQKENIIDESGMPKERFSAEFPKEGPSILRIQQVVRGDSAAYFCASSPRSDSNSPLHFGNGTRLTVT.